A single sample gave rise to the 5 T cell receptor beta chains below, sequenced in a study of siplizumab effects on memory and regulatory T cells. The table came from immunoSEQ multiplex PCR; TCRdb's copy has only in-frame clones and leaves some out. This table holds around 100,000 clones, around 92% found once. Input material: CD4+ T cells sorted from blood. The receptor set was obtained from a human donor in good health. Some clones in this sample may be carry-over from other donors' samples.

This sequence joins TRBV18 and TRBJ2-7; 10 nucleotides match TRBD1. After removal of 3 bases from V and 5 bases from J, the junction contained 13 bases not matched to a gene. Germline V gene sequence: CDR1 KGHSH, CDR2 LQKENI. This CDR3 is built from 17 residues. The CDR3 protein is CASSPYQGGQGLNEQYF. As DNA, the CDR3 is TGTGCCAGCTCACCCTACCAAGGGGGACAGGGGTTGAACGAGCAGTACTTC.

As DNA, the CDR3 is TGTGCCAGCAGTGAAGCGAGGTCGGGACTAGGAACAGATACGCAGTATTTT. Translating gives CASSEARSGLGTDTQYF. This chain connects TRBV6-1 to TRBJ2-3, with 8 nucleotides matching TRBD2. Germline values: CDR1 MNHNS, CDR2 SASEGT. The CDR3 covers 17 residues. The V and J ends lost 0 bases and 3 bases, in that order; junction bases with no gene match: 8.

The gene calls are TRBV7-6 and TRBJ2-7, with D perhaps assigned TRBD1 or TRBD2 (6 bases each). This CDR3 has 18 amino acids. Trimming pared 5 bases from V and 7 bases from J, leaving 30 bases between. The germline CDR1 and CDR2 sequences are SGHVS and FNYEAQ. CDR3 protein: CASSPRGGTKFLLREQYF. The CDR3 bases are TGTGCCAGCAGCCCCAGAGGGGGGACCAAATTCCTACTACGGGAGCAGTACTTC.

This clone appeared once. CDR3 in DNA: TGTGCCAGCAGCCTCACGCCCTTGGCAGGGGGTAACGAGCAGTACTTC. Translating it yields CASSLTPLAGGNEQYF. This chain connects TRBV27 to TRBJ2-7; 7 positions agree with TRBD1. Germline lookup yields CDR1 MNHEY and CDR2 SMNVEV (reference sequence). V lost 6 bases to trimming and J lost 5 bases; unmatched junction nucleotides: 16. The CDR3 has 16 amino acids.

The V and J genes are TRBV10-2 and TRBJ2-3; the D gene is possibly TRBD2 (6 bases). The CDR3 totals 14 residues. CDR1 is WSHSY and CDR2 is SAAADI in the germline V gene. Trimming pared 8 bases from V and 0 bases from J, leaving 12 bases between. The CDR3 protein is CASQGGTSTDTQYF. CDR3 coding DNA: TGCGCCAGCCAAGGTGGGACTAGCACAGATACGCAGTATTTT.